These T cell receptor beta chains were read from a single sample in a study of blood T cell repertoires in COVID-19. Assay: immunoSEQ multiplex PCR; the TCRdb copy retains only in-frame clones and omits some. The table includes 90,000 to 110,000 clones, around four fifths detected once. The sequencing sample was made of peripheral blood. These receptors all stem from a woman aged 55-69 years with acute or convalescent COVID-19. Both conserved end residues are part of each CDR3. A D gene is named only where the DNA matches it firmly. Size values are once, few and many counts, or a class for expanded clones, and some rows have none.

.	TRBV7-9	TRBJ1-1	.	TGTGCCAGCAGCTTATTTGCGGTGGACACTGAAGCTTTCTTT	CASSLFAVDTEAFF
.	TRBV19	TRBJ2-7	TRBD2	TGTGCCAGCAAACTAGCGGTCGGAACTGGGGAGCAGTACTTC	CASKLAVGTGEQYF
few	TRBV5-1	TRBJ2-1	.	TGCGCCAGCAGCTATAAACAGGGAAGGGATGAGCAGTTCTTC	CASSYKQGRDEQFF
.	TRBV19	TRBJ2-7	TRBD1	TGTGCCAGTAGCTGGGACAGCCAGAACTCCTACGAGCAGTACTTC	CASSWDSQNSYEQYF
.	TRBV11-3	TRBJ2-7	TRBD1	TGTGCCAGCAGCCCGCAGGGGGCGGAGGACGAGCAGTACTTC	CASSPQGAEDEQYF
.	TRBV27	TRBJ1-6	.	TGTGCCAGCAGTTTAGAACAGACATATAATTCACCCCTCCACTTT	CASSLEQTYNSPLHF
.	TRBV5-1	TRBJ2-3	TRBD1	TGCGCCAGCAGGGTACCCTCGGGGCAGGGGGCGTCAGATACGCAGTATTTT	CASRVPSGQGASDTQYF
.	TRBV5-8	TRBJ2-7	TRBD2	TGTGCCAGCAGCCCCGGACTAGCGGGAGCCTCCTTC	CASSPGLAGASF
.	TRBV10-1	TRBJ2-7	.	TGCGCCAGCAGTGAGTCCGGGCGGGACGAGCAGTACTTC	CASSESGRDEQYF
.	TRBV11-3	TRBJ2-7	.	TGTGCCAGCAGCTTAGACCCAAGAGACGAGCAGTACTTC	CASSLDPRDEQYF
.	TRBV27	TRBJ2-2	TRBD1	TGTGCCAGCACTCAGGCGTCGGGACAGGAAGTTCCCGGGGAGCTGTTTTTT	CASTQASGQEVPGELFF
.	TRBV2	TRBJ1-1	TRBD1	TGTGCCAGCAGCTCCGGGACAGGGGGAACTGAAGCTTTCTTT	CASSSGTGGTEAFF
few	TRBV28	TRBJ2-7	TRBD2	TGTGCCAGCAGTTCACAAGACAGGGGGACTAGCGGGGGCTACGAGCAGTACTTC	CASSSQDRGTSGGYEQYF
.	TRBV12-3/TRBV12-4	TRBJ2-7	.	TGTGCCAGCAGTTTCTCTTACTACGAGCAGTACTTC	CASSFSYYEQYF
.	TRBV18	TRBJ1-1	.	TGTGCCAGCTCGGCAGGTACGGGGGACACTGAAGCTTTCTTT	CASSAGTGDTEAFF
once	TRBV21-1	TRBJ2-2	.	TGTGCCAGCAGCAAAGTCGGCGGGCCCGGGGAGCTGTTTTTT	CASSKVGGPGELFF
.	TRBV7-2	TRBJ2-1	TRBD2	TGTGCCAGCAGCTTACTTAGCGGGGAGAGGAACGAGCAGTTCTTC	CASSLLSGERNEQFF
few	TRBV19	TRBJ2-7	.	TGTGCCAGTAGTATAGCGTCAGGGGACGAGCAGTACTTC	CASSIASGDEQYF
.	TRBV28	TRBJ1-2	TRBD1	TGTGCCAGCAGTTTCCCAGGGGGCCAGGATGGCTACACCTTC	CASSFPGGQDGYTF
.	TRBV9	TRBJ2-1	.	TGTGCCAGCAGCGTCGGCCTGGGGGGCAATGAGCAGTTCTTC	CASSVGLGGNEQFF